A selection of T cell receptor beta chains follows, all from one sample in a study of regulatory T cells in long-lasting Graves disease. TCRdb ran MiXCR on the multiplex PCR reads and lists one entry per CDR3 protein. This table has some 370,000 distinct CDR3 sequences, more than 20% appearing once. Sequencing used peripheral blood mononuclear cells (PBMCs), obtained when the disease was refractory, from a patient treated with antithyroid drugs. The receptors were sampled from a woman in her 40s with Graves disease. CDR3s include the opening cysteine and the closing phenylalanine or tryptophan. The D gene is left open where the match is weak. Size values are once, few and many counts, or a class for expanded clones, and some rows have none.

d_call j_call v_call clone_size cdr3_nt cdr3_aa
NA TRBJ2-2 TRBV20-1 NA TGCAGTGCCCTATATAGCGTAAACACCGGGGAGCTGTTTTTT CSALYSVNTGELFF
TRBD2 TRBJ2-5 TRBV7-2 many TGTGCCAGCAGCTTGGGGACTAGCGGGGGTCAAGAGACCCAGTACTTC CASSLGTSGGQETQYF
TRBD2 TRBJ2-2 TRBV4-2 many TGTGCCAGCAGCCAAGCCACGAAGCTAGCGGCCAACACCGGGGAGCTGTTTTTT CASSQATKLAANTGELFF
TRBD1 TRBJ2-7 TRBV10-2 many TGCGCCAGCAGTGGGACAGGTTTCGAACCTTACGAGCAGTACTTC CASSGTGFEPYEQYF
NA TRBJ2-4 TRBV28 many TGTGCCAGCAGTTTACAGGGGGCCAAAAACATTCAGTACTTC CASSLQGAKNIQYF
TRBD1 TRBJ2-2 TRBV7-2 NA TGTGCCAGCAGCGTACGGGACAGAGGAACCGGGGAGCTGTTTTTT CASSVRDRGTGELFF
NA TRBJ2-6 TRBV11-3 NA TGTGCCAGCAGCCAGACAGGCCTCTCTGGGGCCAACGTCCTGACTTTC CASSQTGLSGANVLTF
TRBD1 TRBJ1-1 TRBV10-3 few TGTGCCATCACCCCGGGGACAGGCCAATTTGAAGCTTTCTTT CAITPGTGQFEAFF
NA TRBJ2-3 TRBV28 NA TGTGCCAGCAGTCTAGTGACAGGCGGCGGGAGCACAGATACGCAGTATTTT CASSLVTGGGSTDTQYF
TRBD1 TRBJ2-1 TRBV7-2 NA TGTGCCAGCAGCGACCGGGACAGGGGAATCCACAATGAGCAGTTCTTC CASSDRDRGIHNEQFF
NA TRBJ1-5 TRBV6-1 few TGTGCCAGCAGTGGACAGTATAGCAATCAGCCCCAGCATTTT CASSGQYSNQPQHF
NA TRBJ1-5 TRBV18 NA TGTGCCAGCTCGCAGGGGACGAAAAATCAGCCCCAGCATTTT CASSQGTKNQPQHF
NA TRBJ1-1 TRBV29-1 many TGCAGCGTCGTTGGACATACATCTGAAGCTTTCTTT CSVVGHTSEAFF
NA TRBJ2-1 TRBV28 NA TGTGCCAGCATGGTCAGGGCCTTGGGTGAGCAGTTCTTC CASMVRALGEQFF
NA TRBJ2-2 TRBV20-1 many TGCAGTGCTAGAAAGTCCTTGAACACCGGGGAGCTGTTTTTT CSARKSLNTGELFF
NA TRBJ2-2 TRBV5-4 NA TGTGCCAGCAGCTTGGCCGAGCGGATCGGGGAGCTGTTTTTT CASSLAERIGELFF
NA TRBJ1-1 TRBV2 many TGTGCCATCTCGACGCGGGGTCCGATCACTGAAGCTTTCTTT CAISTRGPITEAFF
NA TRBJ1-2 TRBV12-3/TRBV12-4 NA TGTGCCAGCAGAGACGACAGTTCCTATGGCTACACCTTC CASRDDSSYGYTF
NA TRBJ1-5 TRBV5-5 NA TGTGCCAGCAGCTTGGAACAGGGAATAGCAAATCAGCCCCAGCATTTT CASSLEQGIANQPQHF
TRBD2 TRBJ2-7 TRBV6-2/TRBV6-3 NA TGTGCCAGCAGTTACTACGGAGGGACCGGGACTAGCACTTACGAGCAGTACTTC CASSYYGGTGTSTYEQYF
TRBD1 TRBJ2-7 TRBV28 many TGTGCCAGCAGTCCGGGACAGGGGATCTACGAGCAGTACTTC CASSPGQGIYEQYF
NA TRBJ1-1 TRBV28 many TGTGCCAGCAGTCTCAAGGGTGGTGGAGGACTTGAAGCTTTCTTT CASSLKGGGGLEAFF
NA TRBJ2-7 TRBV20-1 NA TGCAGTGCTGACGACAGGCCCGCTTATAATGAGCAGTACTTC CSADDRPAYNEQYF
NA TRBJ1-4 TRBV29-1 many TGCAGCGTTGAAGAGTCACTTGGGGAAAAACTGTTTTTT CSVEESLGEKLFF
NA TRBJ2-2 TRBV2 NA TGTGCCAGCAGTGTTATCGGGCGGCCACTGGCCGGGGAGCTGTTTTTT CASSVIGRPLAGELFF
TRBD2 TRBJ2-2 TRBV28 many TGTGCCAGCAGGCCCCTTGGCGGGAGTCGGACCGGGGAGCTGTTTTTT CASRPLGGSRTGELFF
NA TRBJ2-5 TRBV12-3/TRBV12-4 NA TGTGCCAGCACCATAGGGCAGAAAGAGACCCAGTACTTC CASTIGQKETQYF
NA TRBJ1-1 TRBV14 few TGTGCCAGCAGCCGGCAGACAGTGAACACTGAAGCTTTCTTT CASSRQTVNTEAFF
NA TRBJ2-7 TRBV27 many TGTGCCAGCAGTTTAAGGGGCGGATCCTACGAGCAGTACTTC CASSLRGGSYEQYF
TRBD2 TRBJ2-7 TRBV5-1 NA TGCGCCAGCAGCACGTGGGGGACTAGCGGGTTCAGCTCCTACGAGCAGTACTTC CASSTWGTSGFSSYEQYF
NA TRBJ2-7 TRBV2 many TGTGCCAGCAGAGGACAGTACGAGCAGTACTTC CASRGQYEQYF